The 25 T cell receptor beta chains below were found in one sample sequenced in a study of blood T cell repertoires in COVID-19. Sequencing was performed with immunoSEQ multiplex PCR; in TCRdb, only in-frame clones are kept and a portion is missing. Here the sample spans roughly 240,000 clones, around 90% being singletons. Specimen: PBMCs or T cells enriched from blood (not recorded which). The source is a man in his fifties or sixties who had been exposed to COVID-19.

This chain joins TRBV7-9 and TRBJ1-1; 10 bases are a match to TRBD1. Germline-derived CDR1 and CDR2 are SEHNR and FQNEAQ (reference sequence). Unmatched junction bases numbered 7, after V lost 5 bases and J lost 4 bases. The CDR3 has 15 residues. The CDR3 DNA reads TGTGCCAGCAGCCCTGGACAGGGGGGAGTCACTGAAGCTTTCTTT. Its translation: CASSPGQGGVTEAFF.

The chain employs TRBV28 and TRBJ1-1; maybe TRBD1 (6 bases). Per the germline V gene, CDR1 is MDHEN and CDR2 is SYDVKM. The CDR3 covers 13 residues. Trimming took 8 bases from V and 5 from J, leaving 15 bases between them. CDR3 amino acids: CASAAGDWTEAFF. The CDR3 DNA reads TGTGCCAGCGCTGCAGGGGATTGGACTGAAGCTTTCTTT.

The chain links TRBV5-1 to TRBJ1-2, with D perhaps TRBD1 (6 bases). CDR1 and CDR2 (germline): SGHRS, YFSETQ. This CDR3 has 13 amino acids. Trimming took off 4 bases at V and 4 bases at J, with 11 bases between the two ends. DNA of the CDR3: TGCGCCAGCAGCAGACAGGACCTCTATGGCTACACCTTC. Protein product: CASSRQDLYGYTF.

The rearrangement uses TRBV5-6 and TRBJ1-5, with a possible D match to TRBD1 (6 bases). This CDR3 is built from 13 residues. Germline V gives CDR1 SGHDT, CDR2 YYEEEE. V gave up 0 bases and J gave up 5 bases, with 6 bases separating them. In DNA, the CDR3 is TGTGCCAGCAGCTTGGACAGGGATCAGCCCCAGCATTTT. Encoded protein: CASSLDRDQPQHF.

This chain connects TRBV10-1 to TRBJ2-1, with a possible D match to TRBD2 (6 bases). CDR3 length: 14 amino acids. V was pared by 5 bases and J by 2 bases, with 10 bases between. Germline V gene data show CDR1 as WNHNN and CDR2 as SYGVQD (reference sequence). DNA for the CDR3: TGCGCCAGCAGTAGCGGGTCTACCTACAATGAGCAGTTCTTC. It codes for CASSSGSTYNEQFF.

The chain carries TRBV5-1 and TRBJ2-3; a weak D match, TRBD1 (6 bases). The CDR3 length is 14 residues. Germline values: CDR1 SGHRS, CDR2 YFSETQ. V was clipped by 1 base and J by 4 bases, with 10 bases between them. The CDR3 loop reads CASSLRGIADTQYF. The CDR3 DNA follows: TGCGCCAGCAGCTTGAGGGGGATCGCAGATACGCAGTATTTT.

This clone was seen a few times. The rearrangement joins TRBV3-1 (or the pseudogene TRBV3-2) to TRBJ1-2; D gene unclear. CDR1 and CDR2 (germline): LGHDT, YNNKEL (reference sequence). There are 13 residues in the CDR3. Trimming took 1 base from V and 4 from J, leaving 7 bases between them. CDR3 DNA sequence: TGTGCCAGCAGCCAAGGGCCTGGCTATGGCTACACCTTC. This encodes CASSQGPGYGYTF.

The chain joins TRBV9 to TRBJ1-4; D may be TRBD1 (6 bases). Trimming shortened V by 4 bases and J by 7 bases, and 11 bases separated the two germline ends. Germline-derived CDR1 and CDR2 are SGDLS and YYNGEE. This CDR3 comprises 13 residues. Written as DNA, the CDR3 is TGTGCCAGCAGCCCCGGGACAATTGAAAAACTGTTTTTT. It yields the protein CASSPGTIEKLFF.

V gene TRBV18 combines with J gene TRBJ1-1, with D possibly being TRBD1 (6 bases). Trimming took 4 bases from V and 3 from J, leaving 12 bases between them. The CDR3 length is 14 residues. Germline V gene data show CDR1 as KGHSH and CDR2 as LQKENI. The CDR3 region has the DNA TGTGCCAGCTCACGTGGGGGGGCGGACACTGAAGCTTTCTTT. Residues: CASSRGGADTEAFF. The full variable domain, completed using reference TRBV18 and TRBJ1-1, is NAGVMQNPRHLVRRRGQEARLRCSPMKGHSHVYWYRQLPEEGLKFMVYLQKENIIDESGMPKERFSAEFPKEGPSILRIQQVVRGDSAAYFCASSRGGADTEAFFGQGTRLTVV.

The chain recombines TRBV7-2 with TRBJ1-6; a possible D gene is TRBD1 (5 bases). The V end was cut by 3 bases, the J end by 6 bases, with 9 bases between. There are 14 residues in the CDR3. Germline values: CDR1 SGHTA, CDR2 FQGNSA. The CDR3 region is CASSLRQFNSPLHF. CDR3 in DNA: TGTGCCAGCAGCTTGAGACAGTTTAATTCACCCCTCCACTTT. Full variable domain (remainder filled in from reference TRBV7-2 and TRBJ1-6): GAGVSQSPSNKVTEKGKDVELRCDPISGHTALYWYRQSLGQGLEFLIYFQGNSAPDKSGLPSDRFSAERTGGSVSTLTIQRTQQEDSAVYLCASSLRQFNSPLHFGNGTRLTVT.

The genes are TRBV7-2 and TRBJ2-1; the D is unclear. The ends were cut back, 5 bases at V and 3 bases at J, with 5 bases in the middle. This CDR3 comprises 12 residues. The germline CDR1 and CDR2 sequences are SGHTA and FQGNSA. The CDR3 sequence: CASSQNYNEQFF. CDR3 bases: TGTGCCAGCAGCCAGAACTACAATGAGCAGTTCTTC. Together with reference TRBV7-2 and TRBJ2-1, the CDR3 gives the full variable domain: GAGVSQSPSNKVTEKGKDVELRCDPISGHTALYWYRQSLGQGLEFLIYFQGNSAPDKSGLPSDRFSAERTGGSVSTLTIQRTQQEDSAVYLCASSQNYNEQFFGPGTRLTVL.

The rearrangement uses TRBV24-1 and TRBJ2-7; D possibly corresponds to TRBD2 (5 bases). Germline CDR1 KGHDR, CDR2 SFDVKD. The ends were cut back, 4 bases at V and 2 bases at J, with 14 bases in the middle. The length of the CDR3 is 15 residues. The CDR3 reads CATSDPDSAPYEQYV. The CDR3 coding sequence is TGTGCCACCAGTGACCCGGACTCGGCGCCCTACGAGCAGTACGTC.

The chain couples TRBV7-3 to TRBJ1-2; 7 bases are a match to TRBD1. V shed 5 bases, J shed 4 bases, and the junction held 4 bases outside the gene matches. The CDR3 is made up of 13 amino acids. Germline assignment: CDR1 SGHTA and CDR2 FQGTGA. CDR3 DNA: TGTGCCAGCAGCCCGGACAGGTTCTATGGCTACACCTTC. Residues: CASSPDRFYGYTF.

J is TRBJ2-7 and V is TRBV11-2; possible D gene TRBD1, 6 bases. Trimming cost V 3 bases and J 0 bases, with 12 bases left between them. CDR3 length equals 15 residues. Per the germline V gene, CDR1 is SGHAT and CDR2 is FQNNGV. CDR3 in DNA: TGTGCCAGCAGCTTTGGGGGCGTGAGCTCCTACGAGCAGTACTTC. It encodes CASSFGGVSSYEQYF.

The J gene is TRBJ2-1, the V gene TRBV7-2; 8 nucleotides align to TRBD2. CDR3 length: 15 residues. The germline gives CDR1 SGHTA, CDR2 FQGNSA. The junction had 5 bases not matched to a gene; V was cut back by 5 bases and J by 2 bases. The CDR3 loop reads CASSKAGVPYNEQFF. The CDR3 DNA follows: TGTGCCAGCAGCAAAGCGGGGGTGCCCTACAATGAGCAGTTCTTC.

V and J are TRBV6-6 and TRBJ1-1; D gene uncertain. Germline CDR1 and CDR2: MNHNY and SVGAGI (reference sequence). V lost 4 bases and J lost 6, with 9 bases in between. The CDR3 is 12 amino acids. Written as DNA, the CDR3 is TGTGCCAGCAGTTTGGAGTTTCCTGAAGCTTTCTTT. It translates to CASSLEFPEAFF.

This clone has a single count. The CDR3 region is CASSLSGQAGYGYTF. The CDR3 nucleotides read TGTGCCAGCAGCTTAAGTGGGCAGGCAGGCTATGGCTACACCTTC. The V and J genes are TRBV7-9 and TRBJ1-2; the D is unclear. CDR1 and CDR2 from the germline V gene are SEHNR and FQNEAQ (reference sequence). Trimming took 2 bases from V and 4 from J, leaving 14 bases between them. The CDR3 runs to 15 residues.

The chain carries TRBV10-3 and TRBJ1-1; 9 bases align to TRBD1. The CDR3 totals 14 residues. The germline V gene encodes CDR1 ENHRY and CDR2 SYGVKD. V lost 5 bases, J lost 5 bases, and 6 bases stayed unmatched. In DNA form, the CDR3 reads TGTGCCATCAGTCAACAGGGGGCATGGACTGAAGCTTTCTTT. Its translation: CAISQQGAWTEAFF.

The chain uses TRBV5-1 and TRBJ1-2; weak D call: TRBD1 (5 bases). Trimming shortened V by 10 bases and J by 7 bases, and 26 bases separated the two germline ends. Per the germline V gene, CDR1 is SGHRS and CDR2 is YFSETQ. CDR3 length equals 15 residues. CDR3 nucleotide sequence: TGCGCCTCTGGGGGGGGAACCCCAGCTAAGGGTGGCTACACCTTC. Its protein is CASGGGTPAKGGYTF.

This sequence joins TRBV5-1 and TRBJ1-1, with 10 positions matching TRBD1. The V and J ends lost 4 bases and 5 bases, in that order; junction bases with no gene match: 8. CDR1 SGHRS and CDR2 YFSETQ come from the germline V gene. The CDR3 is 15 residues long. The chain's CDR3 is CASSQGQGSVTEAFF. For the CDR3, the DNA is TGCGCCAGCAGCCAGGGACAGGGGTCAGTGACTGAAGCTTTCTTT.

The rearrangement links TRBV7-2 to TRBJ1-1; 9 nucleotides align to TRBD1. Trimming removed 0 bases from V and 6 bases from J; junction bases left unmatched: 11. This CDR3 has 17 amino acids. Germline CDR1 SGHTA, CDR2 FQGNSA. Here the CDR3 DNA reads TGTGCCAGCAGCTTAGCGACAGGGGGTATTCTCGTCGCTGAAGCTTTCTTT. It is translated as CASSLATGGILVAEAFF.

The CDR3: CASSERAPYNEQFF. The CDR3 bases are TGTGCCAGCAGTGAGCGGGCTCCGTACAATGAGCAGTTCTTC. The rearrangement links TRBV7-8 to TRBJ2-1; maybe TRBD2 (6 bases). The CDR3 length is 14 residues. CDR1 is SGHVS, CDR2 FQNEAQ, per germline. The V and J ends lost 6 bases and 4 bases respectively, with 13 bases between them.

A single count supports this clone. The chain joins TRBV24-1 to TRBJ2-2; D gene uncertain. Germline-derived CDR1 and CDR2 are KGHDR and SFDVKD. V lost 8 bases, J lost 2 bases, and 2 bases lay in between. The CDR3 has 11 amino acids. In nucleotides, the CDR3 is TGTGCCACCATAAACACCGGGGAGCTGTTTTTT. Translated: CATINTGELFF.

The chain employs TRBV4-1 and TRBJ2-1, with 10 bases that match TRBD2. Trimming at V came to 1 base and at J to 9 bases, leaving 12 bases not matched to a gene. CDR1 is MGHRA and CDR2 is YSYEKL in the germline V gene. The CDR3 sequence is 17 residues long. CDR3 nucleotides: TGCGCCAGCAGCCAAGGGGTGTCACTAGCGGGATCTCTTGAGCAGTTCTTC. It codes for CASSQGVSLAGSLEQFF.

The gene calls are TRBV7-3 and TRBJ1-1, with D maybe TRBD1 (5 bases). The germline V gene has CDR1 SGHTA and CDR2 FQGTGA. V lost 6 bases, J lost 1 base, and 9 bases lay in between. CDR3 length: 13 amino acids. Here the CDR3 reads CASSDGGNTEAFF. The CDR3 DNA sequence: TGTGCCAGCAGTGACGGGGGGAACACTGAAGCTTTCTTT.